A selection of T cell receptor beta chains follows, all from one sample in a study of T-cell reconstitution after alpha-beta-depleted transplantation in children. In TCRdb, the PCR reads were re-called with MiXCR into one record per CDR3 protein. The profile shows about 610,000 distinct CDR3 sequences, around 27% of them singletons. Sequencing was performed on PBMCs, taken before TCRalphabeta/CD19-depleted stem cell transplant. The receptors come from a boy in the first two years of life with Wiskott-Aldrich syndrome, due to receive a stem cell transplant. CDR3s include the opening cysteine and the closing phenylalanine or tryptophan. D genes are given only for firm matches. A clone size is listed for some rows: how often the clone was seen (once, few, many), or a class if it is expanded.

>TRBJ1-5|TRBV28|.|.
CASSKRTPSNQPQHF
TGTGCCAGCAGTAAAAGGACACCTAGCAATCAGCCCCAGCATTTT
>TRBJ2-4|TRBV12-3/TRBV12-4|.|.
CASSPPTTGLKNIQYF
TGTGCCAGCAGTCCCCCGACGACGGGACTGAAAAACATTCAGTACTTC
>TRBJ2-3|TRBV5-1|.|.
CASSSRQAADTQYF
TGCGCCAGCAGCTCCAGACAGGCCGCGGATACGCAGTATTTT
>TRBJ2-1|TRBV20-1|few|.
CSAPISGGKYNEQFF
TGCAGTGCCCCGATATCTGGCGGGAAATACAATGAGCAGTTCTTC
>TRBJ1-1|TRBV5-5|few|.
CASSFPGGPEAFF
TGTGCCAGCAGCTTCCCAGGCGGGCCTGAAGCTTTCTTT
>TRBJ1-5|TRBV20-1|few|TRBD1
CSARGIPRAGTENQPQHF
TGCAGTGCTAGAGGAATTCCCCGCGCGGGGACAGAGAATCAGCCCCAGCATTTT
>TRBJ2-1|TRBV20-1|few|TRBD2
CSATRGLGTTNEQFF
TGCAGTGCGACCCGAGGACTAGGAACTACCAATGAGCAGTTCTTC
>TRBJ1-1|TRBV7-6|.|.
CASSVGGQNTEAFF
TGTGCCAGCAGCGTGGGGGGACAGAACACTGAAGCTTTCTTT
>TRBJ2-1|TRBV5-1|.|.
CASSLVSFRQLEDEQFF
TGCGCCAGCAGCTTGGTTTCTTTCCGGCAGCTTGAGGATGAGCAGTTCTTC
>TRBJ2-7|TRBV14|.|.
CASSRSGGKPYEQYF
TGTGCCAGCAGCCGATCAGGCGGTAAACCCTACGAGCAGTACTTC
>TRBJ1-1|TRBV5-1|.|TRBD1
CASSFFTGVITEAFF
TGCGCCAGCAGCTTTTTCACAGGGGTGATAACTGAAGCTTTCTTT
>TRBJ2-7|TRBV4-1|few|TRBD2
CASSQRLAGDHEQYF
TGCGCCAGCAGCCAACGACTAGCGGGAGACCACGAGCAGTACTTC
>TRBJ1-2|TRBV20-1|.|.
CSARARRTNYGYTF
TGCAGTGCTAGAGCGCGACGGACTAACTATGGCTACACCTTC